This is a list of T cell receptor beta chains from one sample in a study of cytomegalovirus exposure and HLA in healthy donors. This table comes from immunoSEQ multiplex PCR, and its TCRdb copy is limited to in-frame clones, with some not included. Of around 190,000 clones in the sample, approximately 90% are singletons; the top ten hold 0.9% to 1.2%. The source material was PBMCs. These receptors originate from a boy aged 2 to 10 in good health and CMV-seronegative. The conserved cysteine and the conserved F or W are not part of the CDR3 here. The size of a clone is reported for some rows only, either as once, few or many, or as a class for expanded clones.

TRBV27	TRBJ2-7	once	ASSQVGRPYEQY
TRBV6-5	TRBJ1-2	.	ASSYSWGEDYGYT
TRBV5-1	TRBJ2-7	.	ASSFQAGLDEQY
TRBV6-5	TRBJ2-7	.	ASSYRGGYEQY
TRBV6-1	TRBJ2-1	.	ASSRTSGGADEQF
TRBV6-1	.	.	ASSEKGVGGREQY
TRBV30	TRBJ1-3	.	AWGRGTIY
TRBV7-3	TRBJ1-1	.	ASRQDRYTEAF
TRBV27	.	.	ASSRDRAPSYEQY
TRBV6-5	TRBJ1-2	.	ASSEAAGNGYT
TRBV5-1	TRBJ2-2	once	ASSQLAGATGAGELF
TRBV19	TRBJ2-3	.	ASSLLAGGKTDTQY
TRBV6-1	TRBJ2-7	.	ASSFLQQDTYEQY
TRBV5-4	TRBJ2-7	.	ASSLPSQGEQY
TRBV27	TRBJ1-5	.	ASSLSPGANQPQH
TRBV7-7	TRBJ2-2	.	ASSPGAGELF
TRBV30	TRBJ1-2	.	AWGRNYGYT
TRBV6-5	TRBJ1-1	once	ASSYSQTGNTEAF
TRBV2	TRBJ1-1	.	ASSERQLNTEAF
TRBV7-8	TRBJ2-1	.	ASSLGRRGNYNEQF
TRBV4-1	TRBJ1-1	.	ASSQDLIPRGEEAF
TRBV4-1	TRBJ2-3	.	ATRQGGGTDTQY
TRBV7-8	TRBJ2-7	few	ASRPPGQRRYEQY
TRBV2	TRBJ2-7	once	ASSQGQGMYEQY
TRBV27	TRBJ2-7	once	ASSYSGAYEQY
TRBV9	TRBJ1-1	once	ASSVGGMNTEAF
TRBV5-1	TRBJ2-1	.	ASSFLTEYNEQF
TRBV19	TRBJ2-2	.	ASSIIAGGVGELF
TRBV6-1	TRBJ1-5	.	ASSEGTERNQPQH
TRBV30	TRBJ1-4	.	AWSDGQGDNEKLF
TRBV15	TRBJ1-6	.	ATSLRQGKSSYNSPLH
TRBV7-9	TRBJ2-3	.	SSSSRTRTFPDTQY
TRBV5-1	TRBJ2-5	.	ASSREPGQDYQETQY
TRBV2	TRBJ1-1	.	ASSATGGSGTEAF
TRBV9	TRBJ2-3	.	ASSVVAGTDTQY
TRBV4-2	TRBJ2-1	.	ASSQPWTSRTKYNEQF
TRBV5-1	TRBJ1-1	.	ASSLADSPEAF
TRBV16	TRBJ1-1	few	ASSQSSTMNTEAF
TRBV6-1	TRBJ1-2	.	ASLDGGAGGYT
TRBV30	TRBJ2-3	.	AWSVRSRLDTQY
TRBV10-3	TRBJ2-7	.	ASDSGTDLYEQY
TRBV28	TRBJ2-7	.	ASRRQGTASYEQY
TRBV7-9	TRBJ2-3	.	ASSPGQGSTDTQY
TRBV11-2	TRBJ2-7	once	ASSLRRNPGLVREQY